The 24 T cell receptor beta chains below were found in one sample sequenced in a study of cytomegalovirus exposure and HLA in healthy donors. Primers for the PCR totalled 60 Vbeta and 13 Jbeta. Profiling relied on immunoSEQ multiplex PCR, and the TCRdb table lists in-frame clones only, not all of them. This sample carries roughly 200,000 clones, roughly 68% of them seen once, and the ten largest clones take about 3%. What was sequenced was PBMCs. These receptor sequences come from a man aged 40-50 years in good health and CMV-seropositive.

The chain recombines TRBV4-1 with TRBJ2-7, with D unresolved. This CDR3 is built from 14 residues. Trimming removed 1 base from V and 2 bases from J, with 9 bases in between. Germline loops: CDR1 MGHRA, CDR2 YSYEKL. The CDR3 sequence: CASSQVSVAYEQYF. For the CDR3, the DNA is TGCGCCAGCAGCCAAGTATCGGTGGCCTACGAGCAGTACTTC.

This chain joins TRBV10-2 and TRBJ1-1, with D perhaps TRBD1 (5 bases). Germline-derived CDR1 and CDR2 are WSHSY and SAAADI. The CDR3 runs 15 residues. The V and J ends lost 6 bases and 2 bases respectively, with 16 bases between them. The CDR3 nucleotides are TGCGCCAGCAGAGATCTGGGACTCCTTAACACTGAAGCTTTCTTT. Translated: CASRDLGLLNTEAFF.

The chain combines TRBV18 with TRBJ1-1; TRBD1 matches at 9 bases. The V and J ends lost 6 bases and 4 bases, in that order; junction bases with no gene match: 9. The germline gives CDR1 KGHSH, CDR2 LQKENI. The CDR3 has 15 amino acids. In DNA, the CDR3 is TGTGCCAGCTCCCCCGGGACAGGGTTGGTCACTGAAGCTTTCTTT. Encoded protein: CASSPGTGLVTEAFF.

The gene calls are TRBV4-2 and TRBJ2-7, with 8 bases identical to TRBD1. V lost 0 bases and J lost 2; bases outside the gene matches: 6. The CDR3 extends over 16 amino acids. Germline values: CDR1 LGHNA, CDR2 YNFKEQ. Here the CDR3 reads CASSQDGDRQTYEQYF. DNA for the CDR3: TGTGCCAGCAGCCAAGACGGGGACAGGCAGACCTACGAGCAGTACTTC.

The gene calls are TRBV13 and TRBJ1-1; TRBD1 is a possible D gene (6 bases). Trimming removed 5 bases from V and 1 base from J, with 11 bases in between. Germline V CDR1 and CDR2: PRHDT, FYEKMQ (reference sequence). The CDR3 runs to 14 residues. CDR3 protein: CASSTMTGNTEAFF. DNA of the CDR3: TGTGCCAGCAGCACGATGACAGGGAACACTGAAGCTTTCTTT.

The V and J genes are TRBV11-2 and TRBJ2-7; the match to TRBD2 covers 10 bases. The CDR3 is 15 amino acids. CDR1 SGHAT and CDR2 FQNNGV come from the germline V gene. V shed 5 bases, J shed 4 bases, and the junction held 8 bases outside the gene matches. The CDR3 is CASSLSSGGVYEQYF. As DNA, the CDR3 is TGTGCCAGCAGCCTATCCAGCGGGGGGGTTTACGAGCAGTACTTC.

This clone occurred once. The V gene is TRBV6-1, the J gene TRBJ1-2, with 9 bases that match TRBD1. With 4 bases clipped from V and 4 bases from J, the junction kept 13 bases outside the gene matches. Looked up from germline, CDR1 is MNHNS and CDR2 is SASEGT. This CDR3 is built from 17 residues. The CDR3 DNA reads TGTGCCAGCAGTGCCCTACCCGCGGGACAGGGCTCCTATGGCTACACCTTC. Protein product: CASSALPAGQGSYGYTF.

The table lists this clone with a count of one. The genes are TRBV28 and TRBJ1-6; the match to TRBD1 covers 8 bases. J lost 8 bases, V lost 3 bases, and 12 bases had no gene match. This CDR3 has 17 residues. CDR1 is MDHEN, CDR2 SYDVKM, per germline. The DNA for the CDR3 is TGTGCCAGCAGTTTCGGACAGGGAATCAGCCGGGATTCACCCCTCCACTTT. Translation gives CASSFGQGISRDSPLHF.

The genes are TRBV6-5 and TRBJ2-2; TRBD1 matches at 9 bases. The CDR3 runs to 14 residues. CDR1 and CDR2 (germline): MNHEY, SVGAGI. The V segment lost 6 bases and the J segment 5 bases; nucleotides outside the gene matches: 4. CDR3 loop: CASRRQGGTGELFF. The CDR3 DNA sequence: TGTGCCAGCAGGAGACAGGGGGGTACCGGGGAGCTGTTTTTT.

V usage is TRBV7-3 and J usage is TRBJ2-1; 13 nucleotides align to TRBD2. The CDR3 totals 14 residues. Trimming removed 6 bases from V and 6 bases from J; junction bases left unmatched: 2. Germline CDR1 reads SGHTA; CDR2 reads FQGTGA. The CDR3 loop reads CASRLAGGINEQFF. The CDR3 DNA is TGTGCCAGCAGACTAGCGGGGGGGATCAATGAGCAGTTCTTC. Full variable domain (missing parts from reference TRBV7-3 and TRBJ2-1): GAGVSQTPSNKVTEKGKYVELRCDPISGHTALYWYRQSLGQGPEFLIYFQGTGAADDSGLPNDRFFAVRPEGSVSTLKIQRTERGDSAVYLCASRLAGGINEQFFGPGTRLTVL.

The rearrangement uses TRBV9 and TRBJ1-2, with D hard to call. The germline V and J ends were trimmed by 2 bases and 0 bases, with 11 bases remaining between them. Per the germline V gene, CDR1 is SGDLS and CDR2 is YYNGEE. CDR3 length: 15 amino acids. The CDR3 region is CASSVETAPNYGYTF. The DNA of the CDR3 is TGTGCCAGCAGCGTGGAAACAGCACCTAACTATGGCTACACCTTC.

This clone was seen more than once but under ten times. One junction end does not reproduce the germline sequence, and a read error may be involved. V is TRBV7-9 and J is TRBJ1-1; D might be TRBD1 (6 bases). From germline, CDR1 is SEHNR and CDR2 FQNEAQ (reference sequence). This CDR3 has 15 residues. CDR3: CSSTLSGGMNTEAFF. CDR3 bases: TGTTCCAGCACCCTGTCGGGGGGCATGAACACTGAAGCTTTCTTT.

In this sample, this clone turned up a few times. The genes are TRBV28 and TRBJ1-5; the D is unclear. Germline CDR1 reads MDHEN; CDR2 reads SYDVKM. Trimming stripped 7 bases from V and 6 bases from J, with 7 bases between. The CDR3 sequence is 11 residues long. CDR3 nucleotides: TGTGCCAGCAAAGATAGTCAGCCCCAGCATTTT. This translates into CASKDSQPQHF.

The V and J genes are TRBV5-1 and TRBJ2-3; 15 positions agree with TRBD2. This CDR3 spans 18 amino acids. Trimming at V came to 4 bases and at J to 1 base, leaving 7 bases not matched to a gene. Germline-derived CDR1 and CDR2 are SGHRS and YFSETQ. CDR3 coding DNA: TGCGCCAGCAGCCTAGGACTAGCGGGGGGGCCGGGCACAGATACGCAGTATTTT. This encodes CASSLGLAGGPGTDTQYF.

The chain links TRBV4-1 to TRBJ2-5; the match to TRBD2 covers 13 bases. Trimming took 1 base from V and 5 from J; bases not matched to a gene: 4. From germline, CDR1 is MGHRA and CDR2 YSYEKL. The CDR3 has 16 amino acids. CDR3 loop: CASSQGLAGGWETQYF. The CDR3, as DNA: TGCGCCAGCAGCCAAGGACTAGCGGGGGGCTGGGAGACCCAGTACTTC.

The chain is built from TRBV13 and TRBJ2-7, with D unclear. The CDR3 is 17 amino acids. Trimming removed 1 base at V and 2 bases at J, with 18 bases between. Looked up from germline, CDR1 is PRHDT and CDR2 is FYEKMQ (reference sequence). The CDR3 DNA reads as TGTGCCAGCAGCTTAGACTACGCGTCAAGTCCTACCTACGAGCAGTACTTC. This sequence encodes CASSLDYASSPTYEQYF.

V and J are TRBV9 and TRBJ1-1; D is possibly TRBD1 (6 bases). The CDR3 sequence is 14 residues long. Per germline, CDR1 SGDLS and CDR2 YYNGEE. V was clipped by 3 bases and J by 1 base, with 10 bases between them. CDR3 loop: CASSGTTGNTEAFF. CDR3 nucleotide sequence: TGTGCCAGCAGCGGCACGACAGGGAACACTGAAGCTTTCTTT.

The V call is TRBV29-1, the J call TRBJ1-4, with 9 bases matching TRBD1. Germline-derived CDR1 and CDR2 are SQVTM and ANQGSEA. The CDR3 is 11 residues long. After removal of 6 bases from V and 10 bases from J, the junction contained 3 bases not matched to a gene. CDR3 sequence (DNA): TGCAGCGTAACAGGGGGCGGAAAACTGTTTTTT. It encodes CSVTGGGKLFF. Combining the CDR3 with reference TRBV29-1 and TRBJ1-4 gives the whole variable domain SAVISQKPSRDICQRGTSLTIQCQVDSQVTMMFWYRQQPGQSLTLIATANQGSEATYESGFVIDKFPISRPNLTFSTLTVSNMSPEDSSIYLCSVTGGGKLFFGSGTQLSVL.

This chain connects TRBV10-3 to TRBJ2-6; possibly TRBD1 for D (5 bases). This CDR3 has 15 amino acids. Trimming left V 11 bases short and J 0 bases short, with 14 bases between. Germline CDR1 and CDR2: ENHRY and SYGVKD. This chain's CDR3 is CASRTSVSGANVLTF. The CDR3 bases are TGTGCCTCTCGGACATCCGTCTCTGGGGCCAACGTCCTGACTTTC.

This clone has a handful of counts. This sample includes further DNA sequences coding for the same CDR3. The V call is TRBV7-2, the J call TRBJ2-7; 9 bases match TRBD1. Germline CDR1 is SGHTA and CDR2 is FQGNSA. The CDR3 length is 17 residues. V dropped 1 base and J dropped 0; count of bases not matched to a gene: 7. The CDR3 bases are TGTGCCAGCAGCTTAGATGGACAGGGGTCCCGCTCCTACGAGCAGTACTTC. It yields the protein CASSLDGQGSRSYEQYF.

This sequence joins TRBV29-1 and TRBJ2-1, with 9 bases that match TRBD1. The CDR3 contains 14 residues. Germline trimming cut 7 bases from V and 8 bases from J; bases unmatched to any gene: 12. Germline values: CDR1 SQVTM, CDR2 ANQGSEA. CDR3 coding DNA: TGCAGCGCTAGACCGGGACAGGGATTCGATGAGCAGTTCTTC. Translating gives CSARPGQGFDEQFF.

The chain carries TRBV7-6 and TRBJ1-1; D gene uncertain. The CDR3 runs 13 residues. The V gene lost 2 bases and the J gene lost 4 bases, with 8 bases spanning the gap. The germline V gene encodes CDR1 SGHVS and CDR2 FNYEAQ. The CDR3 region has the DNA TGTGCCAGCAGCTTACAGGAGGCCACTGAAGCTTTCTTT. Translation: CASSLQEATEAFF. Looking up the rest from reference TRBV7-6 and TRBJ1-1 gives the full variable domain: GAGVSQSPRYKVTKRGQDVALRCDPISGHVSLYWYRQALGQGPEFLTYFNYEAQQDKSGLPNDRFSAERPEGSISTLTIQRTEQRDSAMYRCASSLQEATEAFFGQGTRLTVV.

The rearrangement joins TRBV4-2 to TRBJ2-5, with D possibly TRBD2 on 5 matching bases. The CDR3 consists of 14 residues. Trimming removed 4 bases at V and 5 bases at J, with 14 bases between. The germline V gene encodes CDR1 LGHNA and CDR2 YNFKEQ. In DNA, the CDR3 is TGTGCCAGCAGCCCCTCGGGGATCCCTGAGACCCAGTACTTC. It translates to CASSPSGIPETQYF.

This clone has just one count. The rearrangement uses TRBV6-5 and TRBJ2-3; 8 bases are shared with TRBD2. Germline CDR1 and CDR2: MNHEY and SVGAGI. This CDR3 region has 14 residues. Unmatched junction bases numbered 5, after V lost 3 bases and J lost 6 bases. CDR3 nucleotides: TGTGCCAGCAGTTATCGTATAGCGGGGGATACGCAGTATTTT. This encodes CASSYRIAGDTQYF.